This TCR beta chain was recovered during a study of molecular identifiers for immune sequencing clone quantification. Germline V CDR1 and CDR2: SEHNR, FQNEAQ (reference sequence). Deletions cut 3 bases from V and 6 bases from J, with 20 bases between. This CDR3 contains 16 residues. One entry per CDR3 protein, called by TCRdb with MiXCR from the PCR reads. The table has 550,000 to 750,000 distinct CDR3 sequences, about 20% seen once. This clonotype was seen at least ten times. The receptor was isolated from a human donor in good health. Some libraries in this study had Jurkat cell RNA spiked in. The chain is built from TRBV7-9 and TRBJ1-1; D perhaps matches TRBD1 (6 bases). The sample was naive CD8+ T cells from blood, with Jurkat cell RNA spiked in. Stated subset: FACS-sorted CD8+CD4-CCR7+CD45RA+ naive T cells. CDR3 sequence reads: CASSFGSSRGTAEAFF. The CDR3 DNA reads TGTGCCAGCAGCTTCGGATCTTCGAGGGGGACCGCTGAAGCTTTCTTT.